The 28 T cell receptor beta chains below come from one sample, sequenced in a study of cytomegalovirus exposure and HLA in healthy donors. PCR was performed using 60 Vbeta and 13 Jbeta primers. Method: immunoSEQ multiplex PCR; TCRdb's copy keeps in-frame clones and lacks some. The sample holds approximately 100,000 clones, roughly 80% seen once. The sequenced sample was PBMCs. The receptors were sampled from a man aged 35 to 55 in good health and CMV-seronegative.

This clone has just a few counts. At one of its ends the junction is not consistent with the germline gene, which may arise from a read error. The V call is TRBV7-9, the J call TRBJ2-3; the match to TRBD1 covers 7 bases. Germline values: CDR1 SEHNR, CDR2 FQNEAQ (reference sequence). The CDR3 length is 14 residues. For the CDR3, the DNA is TGTTCCAGCAGCTCGACAGGGAGCACAGATACGCAGTATTTT. Encoded protein: CSSSSTGSTDTQYF.

V is TRBV7-2 and J is TRBJ2-7; D is possibly TRBD2 (5 bases). Per the germline V gene, CDR1 is SGHTA and CDR2 is FQGNSA. The germline V and J ends were trimmed by 5 bases and 0 bases, with 11 bases remaining between them. The CDR3 is 14 residues long. The CDR3 loop reads CASSLQRSSYEQYF. DNA of the CDR3: TGTGCCAGCAGCCTGCAGCGGAGCTCCTACGAGCAGTACTTC.

This clone was counted a few times. This chain uses TRBV2 with TRBJ1-3; 9 bases match TRBD1. The length of the CDR3 is 19 residues. V lost 4 bases to trimming and J lost 0 bases; unmatched junction nucleotides: 13. Germline V gene data show CDR1 as SNHLY and CDR2 as FYNNEI. CDR3 sequence reads: CASSAFGTGFTNSGNTIYF. The CDR3 region has the DNA TGTGCCAGCAGTGCGTTCGGGACAGGGTTCACAAACTCTGGAAACACCATATATTTT. Using reference TRBV2 and TRBJ1-3 for the parts outside the CDR3, the full variable domain is EPEVTQTPSHQVTQMGQEVILRCVPISNHLYFYWYRQILGQKVEFLVSFYNNEISEKSEIFDDQFSVERPDGSNFTLKIRSTKLEDSAMYFCASSAFGTGFTNSGNTIYFGEGSWLTVV.

V usage is TRBV7-2 and J usage is TRBJ2-2, with a weak D call TRBD1 (6 bases). V shed 5 bases and J shed 0 bases, with 10 bases lying between them. CDR1 is SGHTA and CDR2 is FQGNSA in the germline V gene. CDR3 size: 15 residues. The CDR3 region is CASSREGANTGELFF. As DNA, the CDR3 is TGTGCCAGCAGCCGAGAGGGGGCGAACACCGGGGAGCTGTTTTTT.

The rearrangement links TRBV6-1 to TRBJ1-4, with a possible D match to TRBD1 (6 bases). Germline CDR1 MNHNS, CDR2 SASEGT. Trimming took 2 bases from V and 8 from J, leaving 15 bases between them. This CDR3 is 15 amino acids long. CDR3 loop: CASSERQDLGEKLFF. CDR3 sequence (DNA): TGTGCCAGCAGTGAACGACAGGACCTTGGGGAAAAACTGTTTTTT.

This chain joins TRBV7-2 and TRBJ1-5, with 7 bases that match TRBD1. The CDR3 length is 14 residues. V gave up 5 bases and J gave up 6 bases; unmatched junction bases: 7. Germline CDR1 and CDR2: SGHTA and FQGNSA. The CDR3 loop is CASSARQGGQPQHF. The CDR3 nucleotides read TGTGCCAGCAGCGCGAGACAGGGCGGTCAGCCCCAGCATTTT.

The chain joins TRBV20-1 to TRBJ1-2; no definite D call. The V gene's germline CDR1 is DFQATT and CDR2 SNEGSKA (reference sequence). The ends were cut back, 8 bases at V and 5 bases at J, with 12 bases in the middle. The CDR3 contains 11 residues. The DNA for the CDR3 is TGCAGTCTCCTTCTCCCTTATGGCTACACCTTC. Translating it yields CSLLLPYGYTF.

The rearrangement uses TRBV6-5 and TRBJ2-2; 8 bases are shared with TRBD1. Unmatched junction bases numbered 9, after V lost 5 bases and J lost 7 bases. The germline V gene encodes CDR1 MNHEY and CDR2 SVGAGI. This CDR3 contains 15 residues. The CDR3 region is CASSLRTGSNGELFF. Here the CDR3 DNA reads TGTGCCAGCAGTCTAAGGACAGGGTCTAACGGGGAGCTGTTTTTT.

The chain joins TRBV29-1 to TRBJ2-3; D unresolved. CDR1 is SQVTM and CDR2 is ANQGSEA in the germline V gene. The CDR3 totals 12 residues. Trimming stripped 4 bases from V and 4 bases from J, with 9 bases between. CDR3 bases: TGCAGCGTTGTTAACTCGGCAGATACGCAGTATTTT. Translation gives CSVVNSADTQYF.

This chain links TRBV27 with TRBJ2-3, with D possibly TRBD2 on 5 matching bases. The CDR3 loop spans 15 amino acids. Germline assignment: CDR1 MNHEY and CDR2 SMNVEV (reference sequence). Trimming shortened V by 7 bases and J by 0 bases, and 14 bases separated the two germline ends. CDR3 sequence (DNA): TGTGCCAGCATTGGACGGGGAGCTAGCACAGATACGCAGTATTTT. Translation gives CASIGRGASTDTQYF.

The chain has TRBV29-1 and TRBJ2-5, with 7 bases matching TRBD1. The V and J ends lost 5 bases and 2 bases, in that order; junction bases with no gene match: 2. Germline V gives CDR1 SQVTM, CDR2 ANQGSEA. CDR3 length equals 12 residues. The CDR3 DNA sequence: TGCAGCGTTCAGGGACAGCAAGAGACCCAGTACTTC. As protein: CSVQGQQETQYF.

The rearrangement links TRBV9 to TRBJ2-1; the D gene is possibly TRBD1 (5 bases). CDR1 is SGDLS and CDR2 is YYNGEE in the germline V gene. This CDR3 is 16 amino acids long. The V end lost 3 bases, the J end lost 4 bases, and 17 bases lay between the germline ends. The CDR3, as DNA: TGTGCCAGCAGCGCCCCATCAGGAGACAGATACAATGAGCAGTTCTTC. This sequence encodes CASSAPSGDRYNEQFF.

J is TRBJ1-4 and V is TRBV9; 8 bases map to TRBD1. Trimming took 3 bases from V and 7 from J; bases not matched to a gene: 14. The CDR3 has 17 amino acids. Looked up from germline, CDR1 is SGDLS and CDR2 is YYNGEE. CDR3 amino acids: CASSAAPFAGGPEKLFF. CDR3 DNA sequence: TGTGCCAGCAGCGCGGCCCCTTTCGCAGGGGGCCCTGAAAAACTGTTTTTT. The variable domain in full, with the rest retrieved from reference TRBV9 and TRBJ1-4, is DSGVTQTPKHLITATGQRVTLRCSPRSGDLSVYWYQQSLDQGLQFLIQYYNGEERAKGNILERFSAQQFPDLHSELNLSSLELGDSALYFCASSAAPFAGGPEKLFFGSGTQLSVL.

The chain employs TRBV18 and TRBJ2-7, with 8 bases aligning to TRBD1. The V and J ends lost 0 bases and 2 bases, in that order; junction bases with no gene match: 0. Germline V CDR1 and CDR2: KGHSH, LQKENI. This CDR3 is 14 amino acids long. The CDR3 DNA is TGTGCCAGCTCACCACCGGGACAGGCCTACGAGCAGTACTTC. Translation gives CASSPPGQAYEQYF. The complete variable domain, with remaining parts taken from reference TRBV18 and TRBJ2-7, reads NAGVMQNPRHLVRRRGQEARLRCSPMKGHSHVYWYRQLPEEGLKFMVYLQKENIIDESGMPKERFSAEFPKEGPSILRIQQVVRGDSAAYFCASSPPGQAYEQYFGPGTRLTVT.

This clone has just a few counts. V is TRBV7-2 and J is TRBJ2-5, with 8 nucleotides matching TRBD2. The CDR3 has 16 amino acids. J was trimmed by 5 bases and V by 3 bases; bases with no gene match: 11. The germline V gene has CDR1 SGHTA and CDR2 FQGNSA. CDR3 coding DNA: TGTGCCAGCAGCTTTACCGGGACTAGAGTAGGGGAGACCCAGTACTTC. This sequence encodes CASSFTGTRVGETQYF.

V and J are TRBV7-6 and TRBJ1-4; unclear D gene. The CDR3 is 16 amino acids. V lost 1 base and J lost 8, with 17 bases in between. Germline V CDR1 and CDR2: SGHVS, FNYEAQ. This CDR3 reads CASSLEPPGGGEKLFF. The CDR3 nucleotides read TGTGCCAGCAGCTTAGAACCTCCGGGAGGAGGCGAAAAACTGTTTTTT.

The count of this clone is one. The rearrangement links TRBV5-6 to TRBJ2-5; TRBD2 aligns across 11 bases. The CDR3 consists of 17 residues. The germline V gene encodes CDR1 SGHDT and CDR2 YYEEEE. J gave up 1 base and V 4 bases, and 9 bases lay outside the gene matches. The CDR3 DNA follows: TGTGCCAGCAGCCGACTTACTAGCGGGGGACTCCAAGAGACCCAGTACTTC. This sequence encodes CASSRLTSGGLQETQYF. Together with reference TRBV5-6 and TRBJ2-5, the CDR3 gives the full variable domain: DAGVTQSPTHLIKTRGQQVTLRCSPKSGHDTVSWYQQALGQGPQFIFQYYEEEERQRGNFPDRFSGHQFPNYSSELNVNALLLGDSALYLCASSRLTSGGLQETQYFGPGTRLLVL.

A remark on this clone: This same CDR3 is encoded by further DNA sequences in the sample. This chain uses TRBV6-1 with TRBJ2-7, with 9 bases lining up with TRBD1. CDR3 length: 15 residues. V gave up 3 bases and J gave up 0 bases; unmatched junction bases: 3. Germline CDR1 is MNHNS and CDR2 is SASEGT. Here the CDR3 reads CASSDMTGGSYEQYF. The CDR3 region has the DNA TGTGCCAGCAGTGACATGACAGGGGGCTCCTACGAGCAGTACTTC.

The chain recombines TRBV5-5 with TRBJ1-2, with TRBD1 as a possible D gene (5 bases). CDR1 SGHKS and CDR2 YYEKEE come from the germline V gene (reference sequence). V lost 4 bases and J lost 8, with 24 bases in between. The CDR3 has 16 residues. CDR3 bases: TGTGCCAGCAGCGGCTGGGGTGGGGGGGTGGATGGCGGCTACACCTTC. Its translation: CASSGWGGGVDGGYTF. Using reference TRBV5-5 and TRBJ1-2 for the parts outside the CDR3, the full variable domain is DAGVTQSPTHLIKTRGQQVTLRCSPISGHKSVSWYQQVLGQGPQFIFQYYEKEERGRGNFPDRFSARQFPNYSSELNVNALLLGDSALYLCASSGWGGGVDGGYTFGSGTRLTVV.

The rearrangement uses TRBV11-2 and TRBJ1-2; 10 bases line up with TRBD1. V lost 5 bases, J lost 8 bases, and 11 bases stayed unmatched. CDR1 is SGHAT and CDR2 is FQNNGV in the germline V gene. CDR3 length: 15 residues. CDR3 DNA: TGTGCCAGCAGCCCAAACCGGGACAGGGGAAGGGGCTACACCTTC. Translating it yields CASSPNRDRGRGYTF.

This rearrangement joins TRBV23-1 to TRBJ1-5; D is unclear. TRBV23-1 is recorded as an ORF, its role being uncertain. Trimming left V 8 bases short and J 6 bases short, with 20 bases between. This CDR3 has 15 residues. DNA of the CDR3: TGCGCCAGCTTCTTCTGCCGGGAAGGCGGTCAGCCCCAGCATTTT. Protein product: CASFFCREGGQPQHF.

The V call is TRBV7-9, the J call TRBJ2-3; D not certain. The CDR3 covers 16 residues. Germline lookup yields CDR1 SEHNR and CDR2 FQNEAQ (reference sequence). The V end was cut by 2 bases, the J end by 1 base, with 13 bases between. The CDR3 DNA reads TGTGCCAGCAGCTTACTCTCTGTGGGCGGCACAGATACGCAGTATTTT. Translated: CASSLLSVGGTDTQYF.

The rearrangement uses TRBV7-8 and TRBJ2-5, with D possibly being TRBD1 (6 bases). The better agreement between TRBJ2-7 and the DNA end casts doubt on the J call. Germline CDR1 SGHVS, CDR2 FQNEAQ. The CDR3 sequence is 16 residues long. CDR3 nucleotide sequence: TGTGCCAGCAGCTTAATGGGCGGACAGTTAGGCTACGAGCAGTACTTC. This sequence encodes CASSLMGGQLGYEQYF.

This chain connects TRBV5-4 to TRBJ2-3; 8 bases map to TRBD2. V dropped 3 bases and J dropped 0; count of bases not matched to a gene: 9. There are 17 residues in the CDR3. From germline, CDR1 is SGHNT and CDR2 YYREEE (reference sequence). In nucleotides, the CDR3 is TGTGCCAGCAGCTCCACCGGGGGGGCCACTAGCACAGATACGCAGTATTTT. Protein sequence: CASSSTGGATSTDTQYF.

This clone was observed a few times. This chain joins TRBV5-1 and TRBJ1-1; 7 bases map to TRBD1. The V segment lost 3 bases and the J segment 0 bases; nucleotides outside the gene matches: 5. Germline lookup yields CDR1 SGHRS and CDR2 YFSETQ. The CDR3 consists of 15 residues. CDR3 in DNA: TGCGCCAGCAGCTCCAGACAGGGTCTGAACACTGAAGCTTTCTTT. It codes for CASSSRQGLNTEAFF.

The V call is TRBV5-4, the J call TRBJ1-2; D possibly corresponds to TRBD1 (6 bases). The CDR3 totals 13 residues. Germline CDR1 reads SGHNT; CDR2 reads YYREEE (reference sequence). V was cut by 5 bases and J by 2 bases, with 10 bases left in between. Written as DNA, the CDR3 is TGTGCCAGCAGGAACCAGGGGAACTATGGCTACACCTTC. This translates into CASRNQGNYGYTF.

This sequence joins TRBV11-2 and TRBJ2-7, with D perhaps TRBD2 (5 bases). The CDR3 contains 13 residues. V dropped 5 bases and J dropped 3 bases, with 11 bases sitting between them. Per germline, CDR1 SGHAT and CDR2 FQNNGV. CDR3 sequence (DNA): TGTGCCAGCAGCGCAGGACGGGACTACGAGCAGTACTTC. This encodes CASSAGRDYEQYF.

V and J are TRBV2 and TRBJ2-5; D gene ambiguous. This CDR3 region has 14 residues. Germline CDR1 is SNHLY and CDR2 is FYNNEI. Trimming shortened V by 1 base and J by 4 bases, and 10 bases separated the two germline ends. As DNA, the CDR3 is TGTGCCAGCAGTGAAGGCCCACATATAGAGACCCAGTACTTC. Translating it yields CASSEGPHIETQYF.